Shown below are 29 T cell receptor beta chains from a single sample sequenced in a study of blood T cells in healthy people across ages. The second PCR ran about 6 to 11 cycles with a sample-barcoded 5' primer and J-beta primers. Each CDR3 protein gets one entry after TCRdb re-called the 5' RACE reads with MiXCR. Here the sample spans roughly 1.6 million distinct CDR3 sequences, roughly 32% being singletons. Specimen: blood. The receptors come from a woman under 40 in good health.

This clonotype was seen just once. The chain joins TRBV5-1 to TRBJ1-5; D may be TRBD1 (5 bases). The CDR3 extends over 13 amino acids. V was pared by 3 bases and J by 6 bases, with 10 bases between. Looked up from germline, CDR1 is SGHRS and CDR2 is YFSETQ. The CDR3 reads CASSSSGTQPQHF. CDR3 bases: TGCGCCAGCAGCTCGTCAGGGACTCAGCCCCAGCATTTT.

In regard to this clonotype: In this CDR3 the conserved last residue, phenylalanine or tryptophan, is missing, so a read error is likely. Because the CDR3's place on the DNA is in doubt, the DNA is left out and the CDR3 is given as listed by TCRdb. V is TRBV5-1 and J is TRBJ2-5; the D segment call TRBD1 is taken from the table without a DNA check. The CDR3 spans 15 amino acids, including both terminal residues. Per the germline V gene, CDR1 is SGHRS and CDR2 is YFSETQ. CDR3 loop: CATQDCYRGARDPVL.

This clonotype was counted a few times. CDR3 amino acids: CASTDLAGGGELFF. CDR3 nucleotide sequence: TGTGCCAGCACCGATCTAGCGGGAGGTGGGGAGCTGTTTTTT. The rearrangement links TRBV27 to TRBJ2-2; 11 positions agree with TRBD2. Germline CDR1 reads MNHEY; CDR2 reads SMNVEV (reference sequence). CDR3 length: 14 amino acids. The V and J ends lost 7 bases and 8 bases, in that order; junction bases with no gene match: 6.

A few counts support this clonotype. The chain links TRBV18 to TRBJ2-3; weak D call: TRBD2 (6 bases). The CDR3 length is 15 residues. Deletions cut 10 bases from V and 0 bases from J, with 17 bases between. CDR1 and CDR2 (germline): KGHSH, LQKENI. The CDR3 loop is CATQRTITSTDTQYF. The CDR3, as DNA: TGTGCCACCCAACGGACTATTACTAGCACAGATACGCAGTATTTT.

The chain uses TRBV3-1 and TRBJ2-7; 7 bases match TRBD2. This CDR3 is 17 amino acids long. The trim removed 3 bases at V and 0 bases at J, leaving 11 bases unmatched. Germline loops: CDR1 LGHDT, CDR2 YNNKEL (reference sequence). CDR3 coding DNA: TGTGCCAGCAGCCACGGGCTAGCGGCAATATCCTCCTACGAGCAGTACTTC. It specifies CASSHGLAAISSYEQYF.

Worth noting for this clonotype: A junction end diverges from the germline sequence, so it may reflect a read error. The chain employs TRBV18 and TRBJ1-1; the D gene is possibly TRBD1 (5 bases). The CDR3 runs to 16 residues. CDR1 and CDR2 from the germline V gene are KGHSH and LQKENI. The CDR3 DNA reads as TGCGCCAGCTCACCCAACCGACGGACAACCAACACTGAAGCTTTCTTT. Its protein product is CASSPNRRTTNTEAFF. Supplemented by reference TRBV18 and TRBJ1-1, the full variable domain reads NAGVMQNPRHLVRRRGQEARLRCSPMKGHSHVYWYRQLPEEGLKFMVYLQKENIIDESGMPKERFSAEFPKEGPSILRIQQVVRGDSAAYFCASSPNRRTTNTEAFFGQGTRLTVV.

This clonotype was seen only a few times. The rearrangement links TRBV14 to TRBJ2-5; D call uncertain. V was pared by 1 base and J by 0 bases, with 6 bases between. Per the germline V gene, CDR1 is SGHDN and CDR2 is FVKESK. This CDR3 has 14 amino acids. This CDR3 reads CASSQGPYQETQYF. CDR3 DNA sequence: TGTGCCAGCAGCCAAGGACCTTACCAAGAGACCCAGTACTTC.

V usage is TRBV5-1 and J usage is TRBJ1-4; TRBD1 matches at 7 bases. The V segment lost 4 bases and the J segment 4 bases; nucleotides outside the gene matches: 10. The CDR3 runs to 16 residues. CDR1 is SGHRS, CDR2 YFSETQ, per germline. Here the CDR3 reads CASSPWTGRNNEKLFF. The DNA for the CDR3 is TGCGCCAGCAGCCCCTGGACAGGTCGGAATAATGAAAAACTGTTTTTT.

This clonotype showed up just a few times. This CDR3 reads CASSIYRGPYNEQFF. In DNA, the CDR3 is TGTGCCAGCAGTATCTACAGGGGTCCCTACAATGAGCAGTTCTTC. The chain has TRBV6-1 and TRBJ2-1; TRBD1 aligns across 7 bases. Germline V lookup: CDR1 MNHNS, CDR2 SASEGT. The ends lost 5 bases at V and 2 bases at J; junction bases unmatched: 6. This CDR3 has 15 amino acids.

V usage is TRBV9 and J usage is TRBJ2-7, with 13 bases identical to TRBD2. This CDR3 is built from 17 residues. Trimming removed 4 bases from V and 4 bases from J; junction bases left unmatched: 11. The germline V gene encodes CDR1 SGDLS and CDR2 YYNGEE. CDR3 loop: CASSREGTSGVLYEQYF. In DNA form, the CDR3 reads TGTGCCAGCAGCCGCGAAGGGACTAGCGGGGTACTTTACGAGCAGTACTTC.

The chain is built from TRBV29-1 and TRBJ2-7; D perhaps matches TRBD1 (5 bases). The V end lost 1 base, the J end lost 7 bases, and 17 bases lay between the germline ends. Germline V gene lookup returns CDR1 SQVTM and CDR2 ANQGSEA. The CDR3 sequence is 14 residues long. CDR3 sequence: CSVEVQGSYNEQYF. DNA of the CDR3: TGCAGCGTTGAAGTTCAGGGCTCCTACAATGAGCAGTACTTC.

This clonotype occurred once. The junction does not match germline at one end; this may be a read error. This chain uses TRBV7-9 with TRBJ2-3; perhaps D is TRBD1 or TRBD2 (6 bases each). This CDR3 is built from 17 residues. The germline CDR1 and CDR2 sequences are SEHNR and FQNEAQ (reference sequence). The DNA for the CDR3 is TGTGCCACCCGTGGGGGCGACGAAGCTACTAGCACAGGTACGCAGTATTTT. Translating it yields CATRGGDEATSTGTQYF.

The chain carries TRBV3-1 and TRBJ2-1; D perhaps matches TRBD2 (6 bases). The CDR3 contains 14 residues. CDR1 and CDR2 (germline): LGHDT, YNNKEL (reference sequence). V was clipped by 1 base and J by 5 bases, with 9 bases between them. The CDR3 sequence: CASSQGSGDNEQFF. CDR3 DNA sequence: TGTGCCAGCAGCCAAGGGTCGGGGGACAATGAGCAGTTCTTC.

This chain connects TRBV6-5 to TRBJ2-4; D call uncertain. V lost 0 bases to trimming and J lost 10 bases, with 16 bases between them. Germline CDR1 is MNHEY and CDR2 is SVGAGI. The CDR3 loop spans 15 amino acids. The CDR3: CASSYSKWSIRIQYF. The CDR3 nucleotides read TGTGCCAGCAGTTACTCGAAATGGTCCATAAGGATTCAGTACTTC.

This clonotype was observed at least ten times. The genes are TRBV13 and TRBJ2-1; a weak D match, TRBD2 (6 bases). Germline loops: CDR1 PRHDT, CDR2 FYEKMQ (reference sequence). The CDR3 is 16 residues long. Trimming took off 5 bases at V and 8 bases at J, with 22 bases between the two ends. DNA of the CDR3: TGTGCCAGCAGCCTCGACTCTGGGAGTAGGAGGGATGAGCAGTTCTTC. Translation gives CASSLDSGSRRDEQFF.

This clonotype occurred a few times. The chain has TRBV5-1 and TRBJ2-1, with TRBD1 as a possible D gene (6 bases). This CDR3 spans 16 amino acids. The germline gives CDR1 SGHRS, CDR2 YFSETQ. With 4 bases removed from V and 2 bases from J, the gap between germline ends came to 16 bases. CDR3 sequence (DNA): TGCGCCAGCAGCCCGACAGGTGTGGGGACCTACAATGAGCAGTTCTTC. This sequence encodes CASSPTGVGTYNEQFF.

The chain carries TRBV7-9 and TRBJ2-3; D possibly corresponds to TRBD1 (6 bases). CDR1 and CDR2 from the germline V gene are SEHNR and FQNEAQ (reference sequence). CDR3 length equals 14 residues. V shed 5 bases and J shed 2 bases, with 11 bases lying between them. CDR3 region: CASSKDSYTDTQYF. For the CDR3, the DNA is TGTGCCAGCAGCAAGGACAGCTACACAGATACGCAGTATTTT.

This clonotype was seen a few times. This chain joins TRBV20-1 and TRBJ1-3; tentatively, D is TRBD1 (6 bases). V lost 6 bases and J 1 base, leaving 19 bases between the germline ends. The CDR3 runs to 16 residues. Germline CDR1 is DFQATT and CDR2 is SNEGSKA (reference sequence). DNA of the CDR3: TGCAGTGCCGCCGGCCAGGGGCTATTATCTGGAAACACCATATATTTT. It is translated as CSAAGQGLLSGNTIYF.

Only a few counts were recorded for this clonotype. The chain has TRBV6-5 and TRBJ2-5, with 10 bases that match TRBD2. The CDR3 has 19 residues. The V segment lost 2 bases and the J segment 5 bases; nucleotides outside the gene matches: 17. Germline CDR1 is MNHEY and CDR2 is SVGAGI. The DNA of the CDR3 is TGTGCCAGCAGTTACCCCAGGGGGTCTAGCGGGGGCTCGGGGGAGACCCAGTACTTC. It encodes CASSYPRGSSGGSGETQYF.

V and J are TRBV9 and TRBJ1-2; 7 bases align to TRBD1. The CDR3 is 16 amino acids. V lost 4 bases to trimming and J lost 5 bases; unmatched junction nucleotides: 14. Germline CDR1 reads SGDLS; CDR2 reads YYNGEE. CDR3 nucleotide sequence: TGTGCCAGCAGCCCCGCCCTGGCAGGGGGAGGTTATGGCTACACCTTC. Its protein product is CASSPALAGGGYGYTF.

This CDR3 reads CASSPTQEYGYTF. DNA of the CDR3: TGTGCCAGCTCACCGACTCAGGAGTATGGCTACACCTTC. The gene calls are TRBV18 and TRBJ1-2, with unresolved D. Deletions cut 3 bases from V and 5 bases from J, with 10 bases between. Per germline, CDR1 KGHSH and CDR2 LQKENI. CDR3 size: 13 residues.

This chain uses TRBV10-3 with TRBJ1-2; unclear D gene. V shed 0 bases and J shed 0 bases, with 14 bases lying between them. Germline CDR1 reads ENHRY; CDR2 reads SYGVKD. This CDR3 is 17 amino acids long. The CDR3 bases are TGTGCCATCAGTGAGTCTTACGCCCATGTACCTAACTATGGCTACACCTTC. This codes for CAISESYAHVPNYGYTF.

V gene TRBV10-3 combines with J gene TRBJ2-5; possibly TRBD1 or TRBD2 for D (5 bases each). This CDR3 contains 13 residues. Germline values: CDR1 ENHRY, CDR2 SYGVKD. The V end lost 8 bases, the J end lost 2 bases, and 12 bases lay between the germline ends. The CDR3: CAIGTENQETQYF. As DNA, the CDR3 is TGTGCCATCGGGACGGAAAATCAAGAGACCCAGTACTTC.

The J gene is TRBJ1-1, the V gene TRBV4-1; the D gene is possibly TRBD1 (6 bases). The germline CDR1 and CDR2 sequences are MGHRA and YSYEKL. V shed 0 bases and J shed 3 bases, with 11 bases lying between them. The CDR3 consists of 15 residues. CDR3 DNA: TGCGCCAGCAGCCAAGATTACAGGGCGGACACTGAAGCTTTCTTT. This encodes CASSQDYRADTEAFF.

A remark on this clonotype: The junction does not match germline at one end; this may be a read error. This chain uses TRBV20-1 with TRBJ2-5; D is ambiguous. The CDR3 has 12 amino acids. Germline V gene data show CDR1 as DFQATT and CDR2 as SNEGSKA (reference sequence). The DNA of the CDR3 is TGCTGTGCCCCGGATTGGCAAGAGACCCAGTACTTC. Translated: CCAPDWQETQYF.

In regard to this clonotype: A read error is possible here, since a much larger clone lies one base away. The rearrangement uses TRBV7-3 and TRBJ2-6; D might be TRBD1 or TRBD2, each matching 5 bases. This CDR3 is built from 15 residues. The germline V gene has CDR1 SGHTA and CDR2 FQGTGA. The CDR3 DNA sequence: TGTGCCAGCAGCTTAAGAGCGGCCGGGGCCAACGTCCGGACTTTC. Its protein is CASSLRAAGANVRTF.

The gene calls are TRBV7-9 and TRBJ2-5, with D perhaps matching TRBD2 (6 bases). The CDR3 length is 12 residues. Germline CDR1 is SEHNR and CDR2 is FQNEAQ (reference sequence). V was shortened by 10 bases and J by 2 bases, with 11 bases between the two germline ends. CDR3 loop: CATRRDQETQYF. In DNA, the CDR3 is TGTGCCACACGGAGGGATCAAGAGACCCAGTACTTC.

This clonotype was seen a handful of times. V gene TRBV9 combines with J gene TRBJ1-1; 10 bases fit TRBD1. In germline, CDR1 is SGDLS, CDR2 YYNGEE. The CDR3 is made up of 14 amino acids. The junction had 7 bases not matched to a gene; V was cut back by 4 bases and J by 7 bases. In DNA, the CDR3 is TGTGCCAGCAGCCCCTGGGACAGGGGTGGTGAAGCTTTCTTT. Its protein is CASSPWDRGGEAFF. The full variable domain, with the rest looked up from reference TRBV9 and TRBJ1-1, is DSGVTQTPKHLITATGQRVTLRCSPRSGDLSVYWYQQSLDQGLQFLIQYYNGEERAKGNILERFSAQQFPDLHSELNLSSLELGDSALYFCASSPWDRGGEAFFGQGTRLTVV.

The chain links TRBV4-1 to TRBJ2-2; 8 bases agree with TRBD1. The CDR3 is made up of 16 amino acids. J was trimmed by 8 bases and V by 6 bases; bases with no gene match: 14. Germline assignment: CDR1 MGHRA and CDR2 YSYEKL. The CDR3 loop reads CASRHLDRDRSGELFF. The CDR3 DNA reads as TGCGCCAGCAGGCATTTAGACCGGGACAGGTCGGGGGAGCTGTTTTTT.